The 12 T cell receptor beta chains below come from one sample, sequenced in a study of human T cells and chemical hapten exposure. Documented time point: pre-sensitization, week 0. As to treatment: therapeutic diphenylcyclopropenone sensitization with weekly scalp DPC. From the RACE reads, TCRdb called clonotypes with MiXCR, one entry per CDR3 protein. The table lists 380,000 or so distinct CDR3 sequences, 4.5% to 5.5% of them singletons, with over 7% in the top ten. Specimen: whole blood, collected in connection with sensitization to the hapten diphenylcyclopropenone (DPC). The receptors come from a woman aged 18-29 years with alopecia areata. Some clones in this sample may be carry-over from other donors' samples.

The chain joins TRBV9 to TRBJ2-7; D gene ambiguous. This CDR3 comprises 16 residues. Trimming took off 0 bases at V and 0 bases at J, with 13 bases between the two ends. CDR1 and CDR2 from the germline V gene are SGDLS and YYNGEE. The CDR3 reads CASSVDPGSTSYEQYF. As DNA, the CDR3 is TGTGCCAGCAGCGTAGATCCAGGATCGACCTCCTACGAGCAGTACTTC.

The V call is TRBV29-1, the J call TRBJ1-2; D is undetermined. The CDR3 totals 13 residues. The V gene's germline CDR1 is SQVTM and CDR2 ANQGSEA. Deletions cut 3 bases from V and 1 base from J, with 9 bases between. The CDR3 protein is CSVDDRINYGYTF. Written as DNA, the CDR3 is TGCAGCGTTGACGATAGGATTAACTATGGCTACACCTTC.

The rearrangement uses TRBV18 and TRBJ1-6; D not resolved. Germline-derived CDR1 and CDR2 are KGHSH and LQKENI. The CDR3 is made up of 17 amino acids. V lost 3 bases to trimming and J lost 1 base, with 13 bases between them. In DNA form, the CDR3 reads TGTGCCAGCTCACCCCGAAGGAGCGGTTCCTATAATTCACCCCTCCACTTT. This encodes CASSPRRSGSYNSPLHF.

This clonotype was found many times. The rearrangement links TRBV4-3 to TRBJ2-7; D is perhaps TRBD2 (5 bases). The germline V and J ends were trimmed by 4 bases and 3 bases, with 13 bases remaining between them. Germline V lookup: CDR1 LGHNA, CDR2 YSLEER. The CDR3 loop spans 14 amino acids. As DNA, the CDR3 is TGCGCCAGCAGCCCAGAGGTACTAGACTACGAGCAGTACTTC. Amino acids: CASSPEVLDYEQYF.

The genes are TRBV12-3 or TRBV12-4 and TRBJ1-5; D call uncertain. The CDR3 sequence is 13 residues long. V was trimmed by 3 bases and J by 7 bases, leaving 10 bases between them. As DNA, the CDR3 is TGTGCCAGCAGTTTCGGGGAACGCCAGCCCCAGCATTTT. It is translated as CASSFGERQPQHF.

This clonotype appeared many times. V is TRBV20-1 and J is TRBJ1-4, with D maybe TRBD1 (6 bases). Germline assignment: CDR1 DFQATT and CDR2 SNEGSKA (reference sequence). With 3 bases removed from V and 7 bases from J, the gap between germline ends came to 18 bases. This CDR3 contains 15 residues. CDR3 amino acids: CSASSGDTQTEKLFF. Here the CDR3 DNA reads TGCAGTGCTAGTTCTGGGGACACACAGACTGAAAAACTGTTTTTT.

There are a few counts of this clonotype. The rearrangement uses TRBV11-1 and TRBJ1-4, with D perhaps matching TRBD1 (5 bases). In germline, CDR1 is SGHAT, CDR2 FQDESV (reference sequence). The CDR3 is made up of 14 amino acids. Trimming removed 4 bases from V and 10 bases from J, with 16 bases in between. The CDR3 bases are TGTGCCAGCAGCTCGCGGGGCTCCGTGGGAAAACTGTTTTTT. Its protein is CASSSRGSVGKLFF.

There are many counts of this clonotype. The genes are TRBV4-2 and TRBJ2-3; no reliable D call. Trimming took 2 bases from V and 5 from J, leaving 8 bases between them. The CDR3 extends over 13 amino acids. Germline V gives CDR1 LGHNA, CDR2 YNFKEQ. This CDR3 is CASSQRVEDTQYF. The CDR3 nucleotides are TGTGCCAGCAGCCAACGTGTAGAAGATACGCAGTATTTT.

At least ten counts were recorded for this clonotype. The rearrangement uses TRBV6-1 and TRBJ2-7; TRBD1 agrees at 9 bases. The germline gives CDR1 MNHNS, CDR2 SASEGT. The V and J ends lost 3 bases and 7 bases, in that order; junction bases with no gene match: 13. This CDR3 region has 16 residues. The CDR3 DNA reads TGTGCCAGCAGTGAGTTATCCGGGACAGGGCCAAAAGAGCAGTACTTC. It translates to CASSELSGTGPKEQYF.

This clonotype was seen only a few times. The J gene is TRBJ1-2, the V gene TRBV18; D unresolved. This CDR3 has 13 residues. Deletions cut 1 base from V and 4 bases from J, with 7 bases between. CDR1 is KGHSH and CDR2 is LQKENI in the germline V gene. The CDR3 region has the DNA TGTGCCAGCTCACCACTGGATATCTATGGCTACACCTTC. It codes for CASSPLDIYGYTF. Full variable domain (remainder filled in from reference TRBV18 and TRBJ1-2): NAGVMQNPRHLVRRRGQEARLRCSPMKGHSHVYWYRQLPEEGLKFMVYLQKENIIDESGMPKERFSAEFPKEGPSILRIQQVVRGDSAAYFCASSPLDIYGYTFGSGTRLTVV.

This clonotype came up a few times. The chain combines TRBV20-1 with TRBJ1-1; D is uncertain. This CDR3 contains 12 residues. With 3 bases removed from V and 8 bases from J, the gap between germline ends came to 13 bases. Germline V gene data show CDR1 as DFQATT and CDR2 as SNEGSKA (reference sequence). The CDR3 nucleotides read TGCAGTGCTAGTCATAAAAAACAGGAAGCTTTCTTT. Translation gives CSASHKKQEAFF.

This clonotype came up many times. The chain's CDR3 is CASSPQWQGQETQYF. The CDR3 DNA follows: TGTGCCAGCAGCCCACAGTGGCAGGGACAAGAGACCCAGTACTTC. The gene calls are TRBV12-3 or TRBV12-4 and TRBJ2-5; possible D gene TRBD1, 5 bases. Trimming pared 6 bases from V and 2 bases from J, leaving 16 bases between. The CDR3 contains 15 residues.